A selection of T cell receptor beta chains follows, all from one sample in a study of T-cell reconstitution after alpha-beta-depleted transplantation in children. Each CDR3 protein is one row after TCRdb ran MiXCR on the PCR reads. Of 200,000 to 250,000 distinct CDR3 sequences listed, around 12% are singletons. The specimen was PBMCs from the stem cell graft donor, collected from the stem cell graft. These receptors all come from a human donor who donated a stem cell graft to a child with acute lymphoblastic leukemia. The CDR3 runs from the conserved cysteine through the conserved F or W. The D gene is left open where the match is weak. Where a row states a size, it is once, few, many or the class of an expanded clone; other rows omit it.

j_call: TRBJ1-2
v_call: TRBV5-4
clone_size: .
d_call: TRBD1
cdr3_length: 15
cdr3_aa: CASSYRQGADYGYTF
cdr3_nt: TGTGCCAGCAGCTACCGACAGGGGGCGGACTATGGCTACACCTTC

j_call: TRBJ1-5
v_call: TRBV12-3/TRBV12-4
clone_size: many
d_call: .
cdr3_length: 13
cdr3_aa: CASSFSIDQPQHF
cdr3_nt: TGTGCCAGCAGTTTCAGCATCGATCAGCCCCAGCATTTT

j_call: TRBJ1-5
v_call: TRBV10-3
clone_size: .
d_call: .
cdr3_length: 15
cdr3_aa: CAISESGIGNQPQHF
cdr3_nt: TGTGCCATCAGTGAGTCTGGGATCGGCAATCAGCCCCAGCATTTT

j_call: TRBJ2-1
v_call: TRBV12-3/TRBV12-4
clone_size: many
d_call: .
cdr3_length: 12
cdr3_aa: CASSPSGNEQFF
cdr3_nt: TGTGCCAGCAGTCCCTCGGGGAATGAGCAGTTCTTC

j_call: TRBJ2-3
v_call: TRBV18
clone_size: many
d_call: TRBD1
cdr3_length: 15
cdr3_aa: CASSPAGQGTDTQYF
cdr3_nt: TGTGCCAGCTCACCGGCGGGACAGGGCACAGATACGCAGTATTTT

j_call: TRBJ2-7
v_call: TRBV20-1
clone_size: .
d_call: .
cdr3_length: 13
cdr3_aa: CSAKKTRDYEQYF
cdr3_nt: TGCAGTGCAAAAAAGACCCGGGACTACGAGCAGTACTTC

j_call: TRBJ2-6
v_call: TRBV10-3
clone_size: many
d_call: .
cdr3_length: 13
cdr3_aa: CAITGAGANVLTF
cdr3_nt: TGTGCCATCACGGGGGCCGGGGCCAACGTCCTGACTTTC

j_call: TRBJ2-7
v_call: TRBV12-3/TRBV12-4
clone_size: many
d_call: TRBD2
cdr3_length: 15
cdr3_aa: CASSLGLAGVYEQYF
cdr3_nt: TGTGCCAGCAGTTTAGGACTAGCGGGAGTCTACGAGCAGTACTTC

j_call: TRBJ1-5
v_call: TRBV29-1
clone_size: many
d_call: .
cdr3_length: 12
cdr3_aa: CSVLEGRQPQHF
cdr3_nt: TGCAGCGTTCTGGAGGGTCGTCAGCCCCAGCATTTT

j_call: TRBJ2-7
v_call: TRBV6-2/TRBV6-3
clone_size: many
d_call: .
cdr3_length: 14
cdr3_aa: CASTKEVTSYEQYF
cdr3_nt: TGTGCCAGCACCAAAGAGGTGACCTCCTACGAGCAGTACTTC

j_call: TRBJ2-7
v_call: TRBV4-3
clone_size: few
d_call: .
cdr3_length: 15
cdr3_aa: CASSQERETYYEQYF
cdr3_nt: TGCGCCAGCAGCCAAGAGAGGGAGACGTACTACGAGCAGTACTTC

j_call: TRBJ2-7
v_call: TRBV5-1
clone_size: many
d_call: TRBD1
cdr3_length: 13
cdr3_aa: CASTEGTGYEQYF
cdr3_nt: TGCGCCAGCACCGAAGGGACAGGCTACGAGCAGTACTTC

j_call: TRBJ2-3
v_call: TRBV2
clone_size: .
d_call: TRBD2
cdr3_length: 15
cdr3_aa: CASSGIAGGTDTQYF
cdr3_nt: TGTGCCAGCAGCGGAATAGCGGGAGGCACAGATACGCAGTATTTT

j_call: TRBJ2-1
v_call: TRBV20-1
clone_size: many
d_call: .
cdr3_length: 14
cdr3_aa: CSAPVEGPYNEQFF
cdr3_nt: TGCAGTGCTCCCGTGGAGGGACCCTACAATGAGCAGTTCTTC

j_call: TRBJ1-4
v_call: TRBV5-5
clone_size: many
d_call: .
cdr3_length: 16
cdr3_aa: CASSPGSPQRGEKLFF
cdr3_nt: TGTGCCAGCAGCCCGGGTTCTCCCCAACGGGGTGAAAAACTGTTTTTT

j_call: TRBJ1-6
v_call: TRBV6-4
clone_size: many
d_call: .
cdr3_length: 15
cdr3_aa: CASSDGGGSNSPLHF
cdr3_nt: TGTGCCAGCAGTGACGGTGGCGGCAGTAATTCACCCCTCCACTTT

j_call: TRBJ1-2
v_call: TRBV12-3/TRBV12-4
clone_size: many
d_call: TRBD1
cdr3_length: 14
cdr3_aa: CASRRGEGAWGYTF
cdr3_nt: TGTGCCAGCAGACGGGGTGAGGGGGCGTGGGGCTACACCTTC

j_call: TRBJ2-7
v_call: TRBV18
clone_size: many
d_call: .
cdr3_length: 14
cdr3_aa: CASSRRDGAYEQYF
cdr3_nt: TGTGCCAGCTCACGACGGGACGGGGCCTACGAGCAGTACTTC

j_call: TRBJ2-5
v_call: TRBV18
clone_size: .
d_call: .
cdr3_length: 12
cdr3_aa: CASGQGEETQYF
cdr3_nt: TGTGCCAGCGGGCAGGGCGAAGAGACCCAGTACTTC

j_call: TRBJ1-5
v_call: TRBV4-2
clone_size: many
d_call: .
cdr3_length: 13
cdr3_aa: CASSQGLGQPQHF
cdr3_nt: TGTGCCAGCAGCCAAGGTCTAGGCCAGCCCCAGCATTTT

j_call: TRBJ2-2
v_call: TRBV9
clone_size: many
d_call: .
cdr3_length: 14
cdr3_aa: CASTPQMKTGELFF
cdr3_nt: TGTGCCAGCACCCCTCAGATGAAGACCGGGGAGCTGTTTTTT

j_call: TRBJ1-5
v_call: TRBV20-1
clone_size: many
d_call: TRBD1
cdr3_length: 12
cdr3_aa: CSAGDRAQPQHF
cdr3_nt: TGCAGTGCTGGAGACAGGGCCCAGCCCCAGCATTTT

j_call: TRBJ2-7
v_call: TRBV5-1
clone_size: many
d_call: .
cdr3_length: 16
cdr3_aa: CASSFLPEDKAYEQYF
cdr3_nt: TGCGCCAGCAGCTTCCTACCTGAGGACAAGGCCTACGAGCAGTACTTC

j_call: TRBJ2-1
v_call: TRBV27
clone_size: few
d_call: .
cdr3_length: 16
cdr3_aa: CASSQGRYRDYNEQFF
cdr3_nt: TGTGCCAGCAGTCAGGGGAGGTACAGGGACTACAATGAGCAGTTCTTC

j_call: TRBJ1-2
v_call: TRBV12-3/TRBV12-4
clone_size: many
d_call: .
cdr3_length: 14
cdr3_aa: CASSIAGANYGYTF
cdr3_nt: TGTGCCAGCAGTATCGCAGGAGCTAACTATGGCTACACCTTC

j_call: TRBJ2-1
v_call: TRBV20-1
clone_size: many
d_call: .
cdr3_length: 15
cdr3_aa: CSASRPDNPYNEQFF
cdr3_nt: TGCAGTGCTTCAAGGCCGGACAATCCCTACAATGAGCAGTTCTTC

j_call: TRBJ1-1
v_call: TRBV12-3/TRBV12-4
clone_size: many
d_call: .
cdr3_length: 16
cdr3_aa: CASSLSFDSTNTEAFF
cdr3_nt: TGTGCCAGCAGTCTCTCCTTCGACAGTACGAACACTGAAGCTTTCTTT

j_call: TRBJ1-2
v_call: TRBV6-5
clone_size: .
d_call: .
cdr3_length: 15
cdr3_aa: CASSYSFTSGYGYTF
cdr3_nt: TGTGCCAGCAGTTACTCTTTCACAAGCGGCTATGGCTACACCTTC

j_call: TRBJ1-1
v_call: TRBV27
clone_size: many
d_call: .
cdr3_length: 17
cdr3_aa: CASTTHFLQGPGTEAFF
cdr3_nt: TGTGCCAGCACAACTCATTTCCTACAGGGCCCGGGCACTGAAGCTTTCTTT

j_call: TRBJ2-3
v_call: TRBV5-1
clone_size: many
d_call: .
cdr3_length: 14
cdr3_aa: CASSLDRIPDTQYF
cdr3_nt: TGCGCCAGCAGCTTGGACAGGATCCCAGATACGCAGTATTTT

j_call: TRBJ2-7
v_call: TRBV29-1
clone_size: many
d_call: .
cdr3_length: 15
cdr3_aa: CSVESRASGDYEQYF
cdr3_nt: TGCAGCGTTGAAAGTAGGGCATCGGGGGACTACGAGCAGTACTTC

j_call: TRBJ2-7
v_call: TRBV5-1
clone_size: many
d_call: .
cdr3_length: 11
cdr3_aa: CASSNRDEQYF
cdr3_nt: TGCGCCAGCAGCAACCGGGACGAGCAGTACTTC